Presented here are 15 T cell receptor beta chains from one specimen sequenced in a study of blood T cell repertoires in COVID-19. This table comes from immunoSEQ multiplex PCR, and its TCRdb copy is limited to in-frame clones, with some not included. Altogether 330,000 or so clones are present, around 87% being singletons, with the ten largest covering around 2%. Specimen: PBMCs or T cells enriched from blood (not recorded which). The receptor source for this set is a man aged 35-49 years in a cohort exposed to, infected with or recovered from COVID-19 (not recorded which).

This sequence joins TRBV6-5 and TRBJ1-1; maybe TRBD1 (5 bases). The CDR3 extends over 11 amino acids. Between the trimmed V and J ends, which lost 9 bases and 7 bases, there was a span of 12 bases. In germline, CDR1 is MNHEY, CDR2 SVGAGI. In DNA form, the CDR3 reads TGTGCCAGTGGACACAAGGTTGAAGCTTTCTTT. Amino acid sequence: CASGHKVEAFF.

V is TRBV6-4 and J is TRBJ2-1; possibly TRBD1 for D (5 bases). Germline V CDR1 and CDR2: MRHNA, SNTAGT. Trimming took 4 bases from V and 13 from J, leaving 14 bases between them. The CDR3 runs to 12 residues. CDR3 sequence (DNA): TGTGCCAGCAGTGCATCAGGGTTAGTTCAGTTCTTC. Translation gives CASSASGLVQFF.

This clone was counted once. Other DNA sequences within the sample encode an identical CDR3. The genes are TRBV11-2 and TRBJ1-6; no clear D. V was clipped by 1 base and J by 4 bases, with 5 bases between them. The CDR3 length is 14 residues. In germline, CDR1 is SGHAT, CDR2 FQNNGV. The CDR3 region is CASSLGQYNSPLHF. CDR3 coding DNA: TGTGCCAGCAGCTTAGGCCAGTATAATTCACCCCTCCACTTT. Combining the CDR3 with reference TRBV11-2 and TRBJ1-6 gives the whole variable domain EAGVAQSPRYKIIEKRQSVAFWCNPISGHATLYWYQQILGQGPKLLIQFQNNGVVDDSQLPKDRFSAERLKGVDSTLKIQPAKLEDSAVYLCASSLGQYNSPLHFGNGTRLTVT.

The V call is TRBV5-8, the J call TRBJ2-5; 12 bases map to TRBD2. The CDR3 spans 18 residues. With 0 bases clipped from V and 1 base from J, the junction kept 7 bases outside the gene matches. Germline V gives CDR1 SGHTS, CDR2 YDEGEE. CDR3 sequence: CASSLVLAGGPIQETQYF. CDR3 in DNA: TGTGCCAGCAGCTTGGTCCTAGCGGGAGGGCCGATCCAAGAGACCCAGTACTTC.

The CDR3 region is CAWSPVTTYEQYF. The CDR3 region has the DNA TGTGCCTGGAGCCCCGTCACTACCTACGAGCAGTACTTC. The chain links TRBV30 to TRBJ2-7; D uncertain. The germline V and J ends were trimmed by 3 bases and 2 bases, with 11 bases remaining between them. Looked up from germline, CDR1 is GTSNPN and CDR2 is SVGIG (reference sequence). CDR3 length equals 13 residues.

The chain's CDR3 is CAIRTGQGAGNTEAFF. DNA for the CDR3: TGTGCCATCAGAACTGGGCAGGGGGCGGGGAACACTGAAGCTTTCTTT. J is TRBJ1-1 and V is TRBV10-3; TRBD1 agrees at 8 bases. Germline CDR1 ENHRY, CDR2 SYGVKD. CDR3 length: 16 amino acids. V lost 6 bases and J lost 1; bases outside the gene matches: 10.

The chain employs TRBV7-2 and TRBJ2-2; 7 bases align to TRBD1. The junction had 7 bases not matched to a gene; V was cut back by 4 bases and J by 2 bases. The CDR3 has 16 residues. Germline CDR1 reads SGHTA; CDR2 reads FQGNSA. CDR3 in DNA: TGTGCCAGCAGCTCACAGGGGATTTTAAACACCGGGGAGCTGTTTTTT. Translated: CASSSQGILNTGELFF.

The chain joins TRBV18 to TRBJ1-1; D might be TRBD1 (6 bases). Per the germline V gene, CDR1 is KGHSH and CDR2 is LQKENI. This CDR3 spans 16 amino acids. Trimming removed 3 bases from V and 0 bases from J, with 14 bases in between. The DNA of the CDR3 is TGTGCCAGCTCACCCCGGGACACTAGTTTGAACACTGAAGCTTTCTTT. Protein sequence: CASSPRDTSLNTEAFF.

A few counts support this clone. The chain has TRBV27 and TRBJ2-7; tentatively, D is TRBD1 (5 bases). Trimming took off 8 bases at V and 7 bases at J, with 12 bases between the two ends. CDR1 is MNHEY and CDR2 is SMNVEV in the germline V gene (reference sequence). The CDR3 is 11 amino acids. The CDR3 spells CASGRAEEQYF. CDR3 in DNA: TGTGCCAGCGGCAGGGCGGAGGAGCAGTACTTC.

V usage is TRBV5-1 and J usage is TRBJ2-7; 10 positions agree with TRBD2. The V segment lost 2 bases and the J segment 3 bases; nucleotides outside the gene matches: 2. CDR1 SGHRS and CDR2 YFSETQ come from the germline V gene. The CDR3 runs to 14 residues. The DNA for the CDR3 is TGCGCCAGCAGCTTTAGCGGGAGGAACTACGAGCAGTACTTC. It codes for CASSFSGRNYEQYF.

This clone came up a few times. The rearrangement uses TRBV2 and TRBJ1-1; no firm D call. Trimming left V 6 bases short and J 1 base short, with 12 bases between. Germline-derived CDR1 and CDR2 are SNHLY and FYNNEI. The CDR3 runs 14 residues. CDR3 nucleotides: TGTGCCAGCAGCCCTCTGCCGGGGAACACTGAAGCTTTCTTT. This encodes CASSPLPGNTEAFF.

The chain joins TRBV5-4 to TRBJ2-7; D gene unclear. Trimming shortened V by 1 base and J by 3 bases, and 11 bases separated the two germline ends. This CDR3 contains 14 residues. Germline values: CDR1 SGHNT, CDR2 YYREEE (reference sequence). The CDR3 loop reads CASSLKGGHYEQYF. CDR3 in DNA: TGTGCCAGCAGCTTGAAAGGCGGCCACTACGAGCAGTACTTC.

The chain recombines TRBV18 with TRBJ2-1; tentatively, D is TRBD2 (5 bases). The V gene lost 3 bases and the J gene lost 0 bases, with 9 bases spanning the gap. Looked up from germline, CDR1 is KGHSH and CDR2 is LQKENI. This CDR3 contains 15 residues. The CDR3 region is CASSPQRSSYNEQFF. DNA of the CDR3: TGTGCCAGCTCACCGCAGCGGAGCTCCTACAATGAGCAGTTCTTC.

The V and J genes are TRBV6-5 and TRBJ1-1; 10 positions agree with TRBD1. Germline V gives CDR1 MNHEY, CDR2 SVGAGI. The CDR3 has 13 amino acids. V lost 11 bases and J lost 6; bases outside the gene matches: 9. This CDR3 is CAGSPGQGPEAFF. The CDR3 DNA reads TGTGCCGGGTCCCCGGGACAGGGGCCTGAAGCTTTCTTT.

The J gene is TRBJ2-7, the V gene TRBV6-1, with D possibly TRBD2 on 6 matching bases. V lost 2 bases and J 1 base, leaving 15 bases between the germline ends. The CDR3 is 16 residues long. Germline V CDR1 and CDR2: MNHNS, SASEGT. The CDR3 is CASSEWFSGVSYEQYF. The CDR3 DNA reads as TGTGCCAGCAGTGAATGGTTTAGCGGCGTATCCTACGAGCAGTACTTC.